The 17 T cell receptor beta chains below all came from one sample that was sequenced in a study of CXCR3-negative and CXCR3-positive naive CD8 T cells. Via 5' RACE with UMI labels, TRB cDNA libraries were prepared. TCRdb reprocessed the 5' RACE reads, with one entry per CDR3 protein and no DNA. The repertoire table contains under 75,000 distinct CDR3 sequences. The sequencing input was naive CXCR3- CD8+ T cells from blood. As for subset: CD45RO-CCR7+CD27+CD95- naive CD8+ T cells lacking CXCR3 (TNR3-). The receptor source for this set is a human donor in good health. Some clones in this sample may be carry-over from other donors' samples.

The CDR3 region is CASSQGATSTDTQYF. V is TRBV19 and J is TRBJ2-3; TCRdb designates TRBD1, a call that cannot be tested without DNA. This CDR3 spans 15 amino acids. Germline V gene data show CDR1 as LNHDA and CDR2 as SQIVND (reference sequence).

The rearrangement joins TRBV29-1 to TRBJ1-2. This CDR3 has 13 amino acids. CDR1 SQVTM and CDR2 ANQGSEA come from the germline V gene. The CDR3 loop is CSVEPTQIYGYTF.

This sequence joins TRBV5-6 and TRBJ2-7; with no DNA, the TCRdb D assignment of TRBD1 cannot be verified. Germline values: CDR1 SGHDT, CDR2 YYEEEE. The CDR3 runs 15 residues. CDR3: CASSLSDTGADEQYF.

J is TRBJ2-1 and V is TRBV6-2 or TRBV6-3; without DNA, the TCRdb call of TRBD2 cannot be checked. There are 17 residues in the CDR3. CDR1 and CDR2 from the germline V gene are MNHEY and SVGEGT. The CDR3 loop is CASSSIVAGGSYNEQFF.

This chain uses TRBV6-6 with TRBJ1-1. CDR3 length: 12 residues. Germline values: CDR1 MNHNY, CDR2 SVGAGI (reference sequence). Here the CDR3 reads CASSYSSTEAFF.

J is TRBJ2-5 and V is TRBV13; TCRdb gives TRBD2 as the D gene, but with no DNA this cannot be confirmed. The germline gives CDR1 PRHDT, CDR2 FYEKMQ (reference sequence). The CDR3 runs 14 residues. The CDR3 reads CASSLRAWEETQYF.

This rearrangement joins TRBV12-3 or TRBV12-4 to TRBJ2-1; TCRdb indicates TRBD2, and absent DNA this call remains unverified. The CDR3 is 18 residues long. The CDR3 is CASRGGLAEGPNYNEQFF.

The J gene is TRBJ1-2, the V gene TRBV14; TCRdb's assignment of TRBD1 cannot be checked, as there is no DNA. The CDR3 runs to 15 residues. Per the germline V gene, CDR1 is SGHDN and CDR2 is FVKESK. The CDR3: CASSQGSRGNYGYTF.

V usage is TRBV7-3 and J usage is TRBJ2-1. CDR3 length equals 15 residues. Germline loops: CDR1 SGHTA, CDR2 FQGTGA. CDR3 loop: CASSLTWSQWDEQFF.

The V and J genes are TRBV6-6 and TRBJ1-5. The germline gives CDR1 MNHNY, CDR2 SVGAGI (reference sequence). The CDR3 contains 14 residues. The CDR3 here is CASSSLPSNQPQHF.

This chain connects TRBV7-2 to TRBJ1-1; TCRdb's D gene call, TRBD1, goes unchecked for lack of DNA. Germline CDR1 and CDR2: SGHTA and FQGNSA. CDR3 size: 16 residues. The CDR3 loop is CASSLGTVTMNTEAFF. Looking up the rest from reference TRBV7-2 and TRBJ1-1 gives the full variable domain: GAGVSQSPSNKVTEKGKDVELRCDPISGHTALYWYRQSLGQGLEFLIYFQGNSAPDKSGLPSDRFSAERTGGSVSTLTIQRTQQEDSAVYLCASSLGTVTMNTEAFFGQGTRLTVV.

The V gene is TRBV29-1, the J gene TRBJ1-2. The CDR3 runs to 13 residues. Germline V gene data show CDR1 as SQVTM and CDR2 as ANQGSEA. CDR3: CSARHGGDYGYTF.

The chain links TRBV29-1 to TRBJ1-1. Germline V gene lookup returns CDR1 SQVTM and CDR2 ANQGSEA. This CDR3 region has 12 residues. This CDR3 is CSVPTSESEAFF.

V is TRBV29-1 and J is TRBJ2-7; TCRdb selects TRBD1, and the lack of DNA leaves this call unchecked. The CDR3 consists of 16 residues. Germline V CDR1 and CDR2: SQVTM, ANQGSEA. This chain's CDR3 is CSVFGTDDRETYEQYF.

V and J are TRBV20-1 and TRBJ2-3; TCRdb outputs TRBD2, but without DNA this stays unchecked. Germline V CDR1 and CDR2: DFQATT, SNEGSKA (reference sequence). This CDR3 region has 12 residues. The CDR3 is CSAFITGGRQYF.

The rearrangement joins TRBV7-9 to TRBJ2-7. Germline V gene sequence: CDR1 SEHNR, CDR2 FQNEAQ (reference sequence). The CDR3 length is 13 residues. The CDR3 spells CASSPSLGNEQYF.

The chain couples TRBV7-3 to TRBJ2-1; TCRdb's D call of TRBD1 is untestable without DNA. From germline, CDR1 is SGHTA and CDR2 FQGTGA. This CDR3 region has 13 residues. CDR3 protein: CASSSTDTYEQFF.